These 31 T cell receptor beta chains were sequenced from one sample in a study of blood T cell repertoires in COVID-19. The data were produced by immunoSEQ multiplex PCR, yet TCRdb's version contains in-frame clones alone and is incomplete. The sample carries around 130,000 clones, more than 75% recorded once. The material sequenced was peripheral blood. All receptors derive from a man between 65 and 85 years old with active COVID-19.

The chain links TRBV14 to TRBJ2-6; D may be TRBD1 (5 bases). CDR3 size: 15 residues. CDR1 and CDR2 from the germline V gene are SGHDN and FVKESK. Trimming took off 5 bases at V and 2 bases at J, with 10 bases between the two ends. In nucleotides, the CDR3 is TGTGCCAGCAGCTACCAGGGTGCTGGGGCCAACGTCCTGACTTTC. It is translated as CASSYQGAGANVLTF.

The CDR3 loop is CASSEGTGVMLTGANVLTF. CDR3 nucleotides: TGTGCCAGCAGCGAGGGGACAGGGGTAATGTTGACTGGGGCCAACGTCCTGACTTTC. This rearrangement joins TRBV9 to TRBJ2-6; TRBD1 agrees at 10 bases. The CDR3 loop spans 19 amino acids. In germline, CDR1 is SGDLS, CDR2 YYNGEE. V trimming: 3 bases; J trimming: 2 bases; junction bases outside the gene matches: 11.

The chain couples TRBV5-4 to TRBJ2-1; no firm D call. The CDR3 length is 12 residues. V was shortened by 3 bases and J by 3 bases, with 4 bases between the two germline ends. Germline CDR1 reads SGHNT; CDR2 reads YYREEE (reference sequence). CDR3 amino acids: CASSSNYNEQFF. In DNA form, the CDR3 reads TGTGCCAGCAGCTCCAACTACAATGAGCAGTTCTTC.

This sequence joins TRBV2 and TRBJ2-7; possible D gene TRBD1, 6 bases. The V end was cut by 7 bases, the J end by 0 bases, with 10 bases between. The CDR3 has 13 residues. Germline values: CDR1 SNHLY, CDR2 FYNNEI. The chain's CDR3 is CASKPGDSYEQYF. The CDR3 nucleotides are TGTGCCAGCAAACCAGGGGACTCCTACGAGCAGTACTTC.

The V gene is TRBV18, the J gene TRBJ2-1; 7 nucleotides agree with TRBD2. Germline-derived CDR1 and CDR2 are KGHSH and LQKENI. With 3 bases clipped from V and 4 bases from J, the junction kept 6 bases outside the gene matches. The length of the CDR3 is 15 residues. CDR3 residues: CASSPLAEGYNEQFF. Here the CDR3 DNA reads TGTGCCAGCTCACCTCTAGCGGAGGGATACAATGAGCAGTTCTTC. The full variable domain, its missing parts supplied by reference TRBV18 and TRBJ2-1, is NAGVMQNPRHLVRRRGQEARLRCSPMKGHSHVYWYRQLPEEGLKFMVYLQKENIIDESGMPKERFSAEFPKEGPSILRIQQVVRGDSAAYFCASSPLAEGYNEQFFGPGTRLTVL.

The chain has TRBV2 and TRBJ1-4; maybe TRBD1 (6 bases). Germline V gene data show CDR1 as SNHLY and CDR2 as FYNNEI. This CDR3 region has 14 residues. The V end was cut by 5 bases, the J end by 8 bases, with 15 bases between. CDR3 loop: CASSLQGGEEKLFF. The CDR3 region has the DNA TGTGCCAGCAGTTTACAGGGTGGGGAAGAAAAACTGTTTTTT.

This clone was seen once. The CDR3, as DNA: TGTGCCAGCAGGAGGGACAGGGGCAATTCACCCCTCCACTTT. It encodes CASRRDRGNSPLHF. The chain links TRBV2 to TRBJ1-6, with TRBD1 matching 10 bases. The CDR3 is 14 residues long. Germline CDR1 is SNHLY and CDR2 is FYNNEI. V lost 6 bases and J lost 7; bases outside the gene matches: 3.

The rearrangement uses TRBV27 and TRBJ2-5; 8 nucleotides align to TRBD1. This CDR3 has 16 residues. Germline CDR1 reads MNHEY; CDR2 reads SMNVEV (reference sequence). The V and J ends lost 5 bases and 2 bases, in that order; junction bases with no gene match: 10. CDR3 loop: CASSPRQGNLQETQYF. CDR3 DNA sequence: TGTGCCAGCAGTCCACGACAGGGGAATTTACAAGAGACCCAGTACTTC.

The chain's CDR3 is CASSLGLAGQQYF. DNA of the CDR3: TGTGCCAGCAGCCTCGGACTAGCGGGACAGCAGTATTTT. The chain couples TRBV3-1 (or the pseudogene TRBV3-2) to TRBJ2-3; TRBD2 aligns across 12 bases. Germline V gene data show CDR1 as LGHDT and CDR2 as YNNKEL (reference sequence). Losses at the gene ends were 4 bases for V and 11 bases for J; bases not matched to a gene: 4. The CDR3 runs to 13 residues.

This chain uses TRBV19 with TRBJ1-4, with D unresolved. The ends were cut back, 2 bases at V and 10 bases at J, with 11 bases in the middle. CDR1 is LNHDA, CDR2 SQIVND, per germline (reference sequence). There are 13 residues in the CDR3. This CDR3 reads CASSITVAGKLFF. Here the CDR3 DNA reads TGTGCCAGTAGTATAACCGTGGCGGGAAAACTGTTTTTT.

The rearrangement uses TRBV27 and TRBJ1-6, with D tentatively TRBD1 (6 bases). The CDR3 extends over 16 amino acids. Trimming stripped 6 bases from V and 7 bases from J, with 19 bases between. Germline lookup yields CDR1 MNHEY and CDR2 SMNVEV (reference sequence). The CDR3 region has the DNA TGTGCCAGCAGCTCCCGCGGGGGGCTTCTAAATTCACCCCTCCACTTT. It codes for CASSSRGGLLNSPLHF.

The rearrangement joins TRBV7-9 to TRBJ1-1; the D gene is possibly TRBD1 (5 bases). Germline loops: CDR1 SEHNR, CDR2 FQNEAQ (reference sequence). V was trimmed by 4 bases and J by 6 bases, leaving 9 bases between them. This CDR3 spans 12 amino acids. The CDR3 coding sequence is TGTGCCAGCAGCTCGGGGGTCCCTGAAGCTTTCTTT. This codes for CASSSGVPEAFF.

The chain employs TRBV28 and TRBJ1-5; 8 bases fit TRBD1. CDR3 length equals 14 residues. Germline V gene sequence: CDR1 MDHEN, CDR2 SYDVKM. V dropped 4 bases and J dropped 1; count of bases not matched to a gene: 0. CDR3 in DNA: TGTGCCAGCAGTTACAGGGGGAGCAATCAGCCCCAGCATTTT. Amino acids: CASSYRGSNQPQHF.

The chain combines TRBV28 with TRBJ2-3; 10 bases are shared with TRBD1. The CDR3 length is 16 residues. Germline values: CDR1 MDHEN, CDR2 SYDVKM. With 3 bases clipped from V and 3 bases from J, the junction kept 6 bases outside the gene matches. The CDR3 coding sequence is TGTGCCAGCAGTTTCCGGACAGGGGGATATACAGATACGCAGTATTTT. It encodes CASSFRTGGYTDTQYF.

V gene TRBV9 combines with J gene TRBJ2-1; 8 nucleotides line up with TRBD1. The trim removed 3 bases at V and 0 bases at J, leaving 2 bases unmatched. The CDR3 has 15 amino acids. In germline, CDR1 is SGDLS, CDR2 YYNGEE. CDR3 region: CASSATGGSYNEQFF. CDR3 bases: TGTGCCAGCAGCGCCACAGGGGGCTCCTACAATGAGCAGTTCTTC.

This chain uses TRBV5-1 with TRBJ1-6; TRBD1 matches 7 bases. The CDR3 totals 16 residues. Germline V lookup: CDR1 SGHRS, CDR2 YFSETQ. V lost 4 bases, J lost 7 bases, and 11 bases stayed unmatched. In nucleotides, the CDR3 is TGCGCCAGCAGCCAAGGACAGGCGATAGGGAATTCACCCCTCCACTTT. Its translation is CASSQGQAIGNSPLHF.

The chain is built from TRBV4-2 and TRBJ1-3, with 8 bases identical to TRBD1. V dropped 2 bases and J dropped 6; count of bases not matched to a gene: 18. The CDR3 length is 19 residues. From germline, CDR1 is LGHNA and CDR2 YNFKEQ. The CDR3 reads CASSQKEGQGLSQENTIYF. The CDR3 region has the DNA TGTGCCAGCAGCCAAAAGGAAGGACAGGGATTGAGTCAGGAAAACACCATATATTTT.

The chain carries TRBV5-1 and TRBJ1-2; 7 nucleotides agree with TRBD1. Germline CDR1 reads SGHRS; CDR2 reads YFSETQ. The junction had 3 bases not matched to a gene; V was cut back by 2 bases and J by 2 bases. The CDR3 totals 14 residues. The CDR3 loop is CASSLSTGNYGYTF. The CDR3 nucleotides are TGCGCCAGCAGCTTATCGACAGGGAACTATGGCTACACCTTC. Filled out from reference TRBV5-1 and TRBJ1-2, the complete variable domain reads KAGVTQTPRYLIKTRGQQVTLSCSPISGHRSVSWYQQTPGQGLQFLFEYFSETQRNKGNFPGRFSGRQFSNSRSEMNVSTLELGDSALYLCASSLSTGNYGYTFGSGTRLTVV.

This clone is a singleton in its sample. V usage is TRBV7-6 and J usage is TRBJ2-1; D is possibly TRBD2 (6 bases). The CDR3 has 16 amino acids. The germline V gene encodes CDR1 SGHVS and CDR2 FNYEAQ. Trimming shortened V by 4 bases and J by 8 bases, and 21 bases separated the two germline ends. CDR3 sequence (DNA): TGTGCCAGCAGCTCTGGCGGGACCCAGAAGGGCCATGAGCAGTTCTTC. This encodes CASSSGGTQKGHEQFF.

The chain employs TRBV7-9 and TRBJ1-1; D is uncertain. The V gene lost 5 bases and the J gene lost 1 base, with 8 bases spanning the gap. The germline gives CDR1 SEHNR, CDR2 FQNEAQ (reference sequence). CDR3 length: 13 amino acids. The CDR3 here is CASSKEANTEAFF. As DNA, the CDR3 is TGTGCCAGCAGCAAGGAGGCGAACACTGAAGCTTTCTTT.

The V and J genes are TRBV11-2 and TRBJ2-4; 12 bases map to TRBD2. Germline values: CDR1 SGHAT, CDR2 FQNNGV. The junction had 7 bases not matched to a gene; V was cut back by 1 base and J by 0 bases. The CDR3 sequence is 19 residues long. This CDR3 reads CASSLAGTSGSLAKNIQYF. The CDR3, as DNA: TGTGCCAGCAGCTTAGCCGGGACTAGCGGGTCGCTAGCCAAAAACATTCAGTACTTC.

The rearrangement uses TRBV18 and TRBJ2-2; 8 positions match TRBD2. Germline V lookup: CDR1 KGHSH, CDR2 LQKENI. The CDR3 has 17 residues. V lost 4 bases, J lost 3 bases, and 10 bases stayed unmatched. DNA of the CDR3: TGTGCCAGCTCACTAAGAGCTAGCGGGCTTGACACCGGGGAGCTGTTTTTT. Translated: CASSLRASGLDTGELFF.

The rearrangement uses TRBV10-1 and TRBJ2-3, with 11 bases fitting TRBD1. V lost 4 bases to trimming and J lost 3 bases; unmatched junction nucleotides: 6. Germline CDR1 and CDR2: WNHNN and SYGVQD (reference sequence). The CDR3 has 16 amino acids. The CDR3 region is CASSAGTGGRTDTQYF. The CDR3 DNA reads TGCGCCAGCAGTGCAGGGACAGGGGGAAGGACAGATACGCAGTATTTT.

This rearrangement joins TRBV5-4 to TRBJ1-2; TRBD1 is a possible D gene (6 bases). The CDR3 is 13 amino acids. V was trimmed by 1 base and J by 8 bases, leaving 12 bases between them. Germline V gives CDR1 SGHNT, CDR2 YYREEE (reference sequence). The chain's CDR3 is CASSLSYREGYTF. CDR3 bases: TGTGCCAGCAGCTTGTCCTACAGGGAGGGCTACACCTTC. Full variable domain (missing parts from reference TRBV5-4 and TRBJ1-2): ETGVTQSPTHLIKTRGQQVTLRCSSQSGHNTVSWYQQALGQGPQFIFQYYREEENGRGNFPPRFSGLQFPNYSSELNVNALELDDSALYLCASSLSYREGYTFGSGTRLTVV.

This sequence joins TRBV27 and TRBJ2-1; 15 bases map to TRBD2. V lost 7 bases and J lost 14; bases outside the gene matches: 6. The CDR3 is made up of 13 amino acids. Germline CDR1 and CDR2: MNHEY and SMNVEV (reference sequence). The CDR3 DNA is TGTGCCAGCACCTTAGGACTAGCGGGAGGGGAGTTCTTC. It codes for CASTLGLAGGEFF.

This rearrangement joins TRBV27 to TRBJ1-5, with 7 positions matching TRBD1. CDR1 and CDR2 (germline): MNHEY, SMNVEV (reference sequence). Unmatched junction bases numbered 14, after V lost 6 bases and J lost 9 bases. The length of the CDR3 is 15 residues. CDR3 region: CASRGEGAISGPQHF. Written as DNA, the CDR3 is TGTGCCAGCAGGGGAGAGGGGGCGATCTCCGGGCCCCAGCATTTT.

The chain couples TRBV28 to TRBJ1-5; a possible D gene is TRBD1 (6 bases). Per the germline V gene, CDR1 is MDHEN and CDR2 is SYDVKM. This CDR3 contains 14 residues. The germline V and J ends were trimmed by 7 bases and 4 bases, with 14 bases remaining between them. Written as DNA, the CDR3 is TGTGCCAGCACCCCCGGGACACTGAATCAGCCCCAGCATTTT. This sequence encodes CASTPGTLNQPQHF.

This clone was found once. This rearrangement joins TRBV9 to TRBJ1-1; 11 nucleotides agree with TRBD1. CDR1 SGDLS and CDR2 YYNGEE come from the germline V gene. The CDR3 loop spans 16 amino acids. Trimming at V came to 0 bases and at J to 4 bases, leaving 5 bases not matched to a gene. Here the CDR3 reads CASSVGGTGGATEAFF. As DNA, the CDR3 is TGTGCCAGCAGCGTAGGAGGGACAGGGGGTGCCACTGAAGCTTTCTTT.

The V gene is TRBV30, the J gene TRBJ2-7; D may be TRBD2 (6 bases). The V gene lost 8 bases and the J gene lost 6 bases, with 26 bases spanning the gap. The CDR3 is made up of 15 amino acids. Germline CDR1 and CDR2: GTSNPN and SVGIG (reference sequence). DNA of the CDR3: TGTGCCGGGGGGATGACTAGAAGTAGAGAAGGCGAGCAGTACTTC. Translation: CAGGMTRSREGEQYF.

The V call is TRBV5-4, the J call TRBJ2-1; 14 nucleotides match TRBD2. Germline V CDR1 and CDR2: SGHNT, YYREEE (reference sequence). The CDR3 has 18 amino acids. V shed 5 bases and J 0 bases; nucleotides not matched to a gene: 7. The CDR3 DNA follows: TGTGCCAGCAGGCGGGGACTAGCGGGGGACAGCTCCTACAATGAGCAGTTCTTC. Translated, it gives CASRRGLAGDSSYNEQFF.

This clone was seen a single time. V usage is TRBV6-5 and J usage is TRBJ2-7, with D possibly TRBD2 on 6 matching bases. Germline V gene data show CDR1 as MNHEY and CDR2 as SVGAGI. This CDR3 has 16 residues. The V gene lost 0 bases and the J gene lost 0 bases, with 12 bases spanning the gap. The CDR3 nucleotides are TGTGCCAGCAGTTACTCTGTCGGGGGAGGCTCCTACGAGCAGTACTTC. Translated: CASSYSVGGGSYEQYF.